Shown below are 15 T cell receptor beta chains from a single sample sequenced in a study of a mutant IDH1 vaccine in newly diagnosed glioma. Measured with immunoSEQ multiplex PCR; TCRdb has only the in-frame clones, and not every one. The sample carries over 95,000 clones, roughly nine tenths recorded once. The time point denotes: week 11, during vaccination. Every vaccine dose comprised 300 ug of mutant IDH1 20-mer peptide plus topical imiquimod. Which antigens these TCRs recognize remains unknown. Sequencing was performed on PBMCs, taken from a glioma patient whose treatment included an IDH1 peptide vaccine. These receptors originate from a woman in her 50s with glioma.

This clone was observed once. This rearrangement joins TRBV6-5 to TRBJ1-3; D is unclear. The CDR3 length is 14 residues. CDR1 is MNHEY and CDR2 is SVGAGI in the germline V gene. V dropped 6 bases and J dropped 11 bases, with 20 bases sitting between them. The CDR3 region has the DNA TGTGCCAGCAGCCAAGTTTCCTCCGTGATGCCCATATATTTT. This sequence encodes CASSQVSSVMPIYF.

For the CDR3, the DNA is TGTGCCAGCAGCAAGGACAGCATCTACGAGCAGTACTTC. Its translation is CASSKDSIYEQYF. This sequence joins TRBV7-3 and TRBJ2-7; TRBD1 might be the D (6 bases). The V gene's germline CDR1 is SGHTA and CDR2 FQGTGA. This CDR3 is 13 amino acids long. V gave up 5 bases and J gave up 3 bases, with 11 bases separating them.

This chain joins TRBV2 and TRBJ2-5, with TRBD2 identical over 8 bases. Germline CDR1 is SNHLY and CDR2 is FYNNEI. This CDR3 comprises 14 residues. The trim removed 5 bases at V and 4 bases at J, leaving 6 bases unmatched. The CDR3 here is CASSPRLARETQYF. The CDR3 DNA reads as TGTGCCAGCAGTCCGAGACTAGCGAGAGAGACCCAGTACTTC. Variable domain in full (rest from reference TRBV2 and TRBJ2-5): EPEVTQTPSHQVTQMGQEVILRCVPISNHLYFYWYRQILGQKVEFLVSFYNNEISEKSEIFDDQFSVERPDGSNFTLKIRSTKLEDSAMYFCASSPRLARETQYFGPGTRLLVL.

The gene calls are TRBV27 and TRBJ2-1, with 11 bases fitting TRBD2. CDR1 and CDR2 from the germline V gene are MNHEY and SMNVEV (reference sequence). Trimming removed 6 bases from V and 2 bases from J; junction bases left unmatched: 6. The CDR3 has 16 amino acids. The CDR3 DNA sequence: TGTGCCAGCAGATTAGCGGGAGGGCCAGCCTACAATGAGCAGTTCTTC. As protein: CASRLAGGPAYNEQFF.

J is TRBJ1-2 and V is TRBV13; D gene ambiguous. Germline CDR1 PRHDT, CDR2 FYEKMQ (reference sequence). With 4 bases removed from V and 4 bases from J, the gap between germline ends came to 13 bases. The CDR3 is 14 amino acids. The CDR3 spells CASSYLRAGYGYTF. The CDR3 DNA follows: TGTGCCAGCAGCTATCTCCGGGCCGGCTATGGCTACACCTTC.

The chain has TRBV15 and TRBJ2-5, with 9 bases that match TRBD2. The CDR3 is made up of 16 amino acids. After removal of 9 bases from V and 5 bases from J, the junction contained 16 bases not matched to a gene. The V gene's germline CDR1 is LNHNV and CDR2 YYDKDF (reference sequence). DNA of the CDR3: TGTGCCACGGGACCAGGGGCGGGAGGGCCGAAGGAGACCCAGTACTTC. Translation: CATGPGAGGPKETQYF.

The gene calls are TRBV19 and TRBJ1-5; TRBD1 is a possible D gene (6 bases). Germline-derived CDR1 and CDR2 are LNHDA and SQIVND (reference sequence). This CDR3 is 15 amino acids long. V dropped 10 bases and J dropped 2 bases, with 18 bases sitting between them. CDR3 DNA sequence: TGTGCCACCTCACAGGGTACCCTTGGCAATCAGCCCCAGCATTTT. Protein: CATSQGTLGNQPQHF.

The chain is built from TRBV18 and TRBJ1-3; 8 bases align to TRBD1. Germline lookup yields CDR1 KGHSH and CDR2 LQKENI. Germline trimming cut 4 bases from V and 0 bases from J; bases unmatched to any gene: 2. The CDR3 totals 15 residues. The DNA for the CDR3 is TGTGCCAGCTCACACGGACAGGGCTCTGGAAACACCATATATTTT. It encodes CASSHGQGSGNTIYF.

The chain uses TRBV7-9 and TRBJ1-5, with 8 bases lining up with TRBD1. Germline-derived CDR1 and CDR2 are SEHNR and FQNEAQ (reference sequence). This CDR3 spans 16 amino acids. The V and J ends lost 1 base and 3 bases, in that order; junction bases with no gene match: 5. As DNA, the CDR3 is TGTGCCAGCAGCTTAGAGCAGGGGGCGATCAATCAGCCCCAGCATTTT. This codes for CASSLEQGAINQPQHF.

The chain has TRBV28 and TRBJ2-7; TRBD2 agrees at 9 bases. The CDR3 sequence is 15 residues long. Germline loops: CDR1 MDHEN, CDR2 SYDVKM. J lost 3 bases, V lost 7 bases, and 10 bases had no gene match. The CDR3 region has the DNA TGTGCCAGCACCGCCCGAGCGGGAGGCCACTACGAGCAGTACTTC. Translating it yields CASTARAGGHYEQYF.

The chain recombines TRBV6-1 with TRBJ1-2, with TRBD1 matching over 7 bases. The CDR3 runs to 12 residues. Germline V gives CDR1 MNHNS, CDR2 SASEGT. The ends lost 2 bases at V and 12 bases at J; junction bases unmatched: 6. CDR3 loop: CASSEFYRGNTF. The CDR3 bases are TGTGCCAGCAGTGAATTTTACAGGGGAAACACCTTC.

The CDR3 nucleotides read TGTGCCAGCAGTCCAGGGGACAGGTATTCTAACTATGGCTACACCTTC. Its protein is CASSPGDRYSNYGYTF. This chain links TRBV28 with TRBJ1-2, with 8 bases identical to TRBD1. Germline assignment: CDR1 MDHEN and CDR2 SYDVKM. V gave up 5 bases and J gave up 0 bases; unmatched junction bases: 8. This CDR3 is 16 amino acids long.

The gene calls are TRBV30 and TRBJ2-7; D is perhaps TRBD1 (6 bases). Trimming removed 4 bases from V and 3 bases from J, with 10 bases in between. Germline values: CDR1 GTSNPN, CDR2 SVGIG (reference sequence). The CDR3 spans 12 residues. Here the CDR3 DNA reads TGTGCCTGGACAGGGGACAACTACGAGCAGTACTTC. It is translated as CAWTGDNYEQYF.

This clone was counted between two and nine times. The CDR3 loop reads CASRPTGAGYGYTF. CDR3 nucleotides: TGTGCCAGCAGACCGACAGGGGCTGGCTATGGCTACACCTTC. The chain combines TRBV6-6 with TRBJ1-2; 8 bases align to TRBD1. Losses at the gene ends were 6 bases for V and 4 bases for J; bases not matched to a gene: 7. The germline gives CDR1 MNHNY, CDR2 SVGAGI (reference sequence). The CDR3 sequence is 14 residues long.

In nucleotides, the CDR3 is TGTGCCAGCAGCCTTAGCGGGAGGGCCGGTTACGAGCAGTACTTC. It codes for CASSLSGRAGYEQYF. The rearrangement uses TRBV7-3 and TRBJ2-7; 11 nucleotides match TRBD2. V dropped 5 bases and J dropped 4; count of bases not matched to a gene: 7. The CDR3 length is 15 residues. Looked up from germline, CDR1 is SGHTA and CDR2 is FQGTGA.